This T cell receptor beta chain comes out of a study of blood T cells in healthy people across ages (dated by TCRdb to between 2015 and 2016). With respect to the entire study: In model experiments, template switching captured roughly one uniquely barcoded TCR beta cDNA molecule for every two T cells. To avoid experimental bias, donors of different ages were distributed randomly across sequencing lanes. To track age-related changes in TCR beta repertoire diversity, the study relied on deep sequencing normalized with unique cDNA molecular identifiers. The donors were divided into four age groups: young (average roughly 17 years), middle-aged (under 40), aged (approximately 62) and long-lived (approximately 74). For two donors (one aged 18 to 29 and one aged 80 or older), the study analyzed two additional independent replicas of 1 million unique cDNA reads from the same blood draw.

Via the germline V gene, CDR1 is MNHEY and CDR2 SVGEGT. The germline V and J ends show losses of 2 bases and 13 bases respectively, and no gene match explains 9 bases of the junction. Including the terminal cysteine and phenylalanine, the CDR3 comprises 16 residues. Only the CDR3 portion is preserved as DNA: 48 bases, with reading frame beginning at the first base. Donors were 30 to 45 systemically healthy Caucasian individuals from Russia aged 6 to 90 years. About 9.8 milliliters of peripheral blood were drawn from each donor into EDTA-treated Vacutainer tubes. Ficoll-Paque density-gradient centrifugation was used to isolate PBMCs, with at least 6.5 million per sample. Total RNA, at least 6 micrograms per sample, was extracted from PBMCs with Trizol reagent. For every donor, flow cytometry on a PBMC aliquot measured the percentage of naive CD45RAhigh/CD27high T cells. Libraries came from 5' RACE. The reads were generated on an Illumina HiSeq 2500. A second PCR of about 7 to 12 cycles was run with a J-beta primer mix and a sample-barcoded 5' primer. A unique molecular identifier was introduced onto each TCR beta cDNA molecule by a template-switch 5' adaptor carrying 12 random nucleotides. At least 2.5 million CDR3-containing paired-end reads were obtained from each sample. First-strand cDNA synthesis was performed from all RNA using the Mint cDNA synthesis kit, with priming by a TRBC-specific oligonucleotide. All cDNA was treated with uracil-DNA glycosylase and then went through a first 18-cycle PCR with the universal primers M1SS and BC2_uni_R. Concerning the study's data processing: For normalization, 1 million high-quality reads were randomly selected from each sample, with every read carrying a distinct molecular identifier. Reads with shared molecular identifiers were discarded instead of being binned into consensus sequences. CDR3 identification, clonotype clustering and error correction used MiTCR with a Q25 quality threshold and the strictest error-elimination algorithm. A nonparametric unseen species model with Euler transformation was used to estimate a lower bound on total TCR beta diversity. The raw public reads went through TCRdb reprocessing: fastp at Q25, MiXCR clone calling, in-frame beta chains kept. Rows are unified per CDR3 protein, each entry keeping the most common DNA and genes. What appears here as the V and J calls and clone size reflects TCRdb's work, not the paper's. For this sample there are 550,000 to 700,000 distinct CDR3 sequences; approximately 30% appear just once. The biggest ten clones account for about a fifth of the sample.

What the work shows at the level of the full study, not this receptor alone: Compared with the aged group, more naive CD4+ T cells, fewer expanded clones and increased TCR diversity were shown by the long-lived group, suggesting age selection. There was a strong correlation between observed TCR beta diversity and the percentage of naive T cells measured by flow cytometry. Donor CMV infection status was unknown, potentially confounding age-related changes in expanded clonotypes. Total diversity estimates from one million sequenced T cells were considered lower bounds and underestimates. Observed TCR beta diversity per million T cells fell roughly linearly with age, and a significant reduction was already apparent by age around 36. Because profiling used bulk unsorted PBMCs, naive and antigen-experienced compartments could not be compared conclusively.

This clonotype came up many times. This clone's antigen is unknown. No base quality information exists; no much larger clone differs at one position. Sequencing was performed on blood. The clonotype comes from a woman aged 70-85 years in good health. The chain links TRBV6-2 or TRBV6-3 with TRBJ2-1, with TRBD2 matching 15 junction bases. The nucleotide sequence is TGTGCCAGCAGTTACCCGGGACTAGCGGGGGGCCCTACCCAGTTCTTC. This codes for CASSYPGLAGGPTQFF.